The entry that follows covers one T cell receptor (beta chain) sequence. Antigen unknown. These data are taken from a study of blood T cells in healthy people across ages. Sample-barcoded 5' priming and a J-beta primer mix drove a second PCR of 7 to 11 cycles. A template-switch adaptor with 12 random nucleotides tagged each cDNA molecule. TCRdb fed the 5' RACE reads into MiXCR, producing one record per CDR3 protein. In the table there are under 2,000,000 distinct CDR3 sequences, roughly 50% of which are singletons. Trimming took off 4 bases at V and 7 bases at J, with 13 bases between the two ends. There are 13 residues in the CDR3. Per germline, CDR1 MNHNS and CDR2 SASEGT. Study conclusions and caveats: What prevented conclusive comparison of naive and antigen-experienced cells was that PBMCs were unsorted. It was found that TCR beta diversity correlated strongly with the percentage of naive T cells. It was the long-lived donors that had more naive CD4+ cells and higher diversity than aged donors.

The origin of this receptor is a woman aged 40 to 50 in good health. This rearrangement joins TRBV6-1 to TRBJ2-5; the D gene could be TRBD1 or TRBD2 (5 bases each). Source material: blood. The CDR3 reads CASSGGMEATQYF. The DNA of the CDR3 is TGTGCCAGCAGTGGGGGGATGGAGGCGACCCAGTACTTC.